These 10 T cell receptor beta chains originate from one sample sequenced in a study of T cell repertoires in cytomegalovirus infection (dated by TCRdb to 2018 to 2020). This specimen's treatment or condition label, per the study, means: in vitro stimulation with specific CMV peptide epitopes to enrich CMV-specific T cells. Sequencing instrument: Illumina HiSeq 1500. The public reads were reprocessed in TCRdb via fastp at Q25 and MiXCR, keeping in-frame beta chains. CDR3 protein sequences are deduplicated, and each keeps its most common genes and DNA. A total of about 340,000 distinct CDR3 sequences appear in this sample, approximately 32% of them only once. The ten biggest clones cover about 20% of the sample. These TCRs' antigens remain unknown. The specimen was cultured PBMCs, collected from culture after CMV antigen stimulation. These receptors all come from a human donor in good health (CMV status not recorded). Some clones in this sample may be carry-over from other donors' samples.

This clonotype was recorded a few times. The rearrangement joins TRBV5-4 to TRBJ1-1, with D perhaps matching TRBD1 (6 bases). CDR1 and CDR2 from the germline V gene are SGHNT and YYREEE (reference sequence). Trimming took 5 bases from V and 3 from J, leaving 17 bases between them. The CDR3 contains 15 residues. CDR3 nucleotide sequence: TGTGCCAGCAGGTTCTCAGGGGAAAAGGACACTGAAGCTTTCTTT. Protein sequence: CASRFSGEKDTEAFF.

The chain joins TRBV7-3 to TRBJ2-3, with 11 bases identical to TRBD2. With 5 bases clipped from V and 3 bases from J, the junction kept 7 bases outside the gene matches. The CDR3 consists of 16 residues. Germline loops: CDR1 SGHTA, CDR2 FQGTGA. CDR3 sequence: CASSPVAGGKTDTQYF. Written as DNA, the CDR3 is TGTGCCAGCAGCCCCGTAGCGGGAGGGAAGACAGATACGCAGTATTTT. Full variable domain (outside the CDR3, taken from reference TRBV7-3 and TRBJ2-3): GAGVSQTPSNKVTEKGKYVELRCDPISGHTALYWYRQSLGQGPEFLIYFQGTGAADDSGLPNDRFFAVRPEGSVSTLKIQRTERGDSAVYLCASSPVAGGKTDTQYFGPGTRLTVL.

V gene TRBV6-2 or TRBV6-3 combines with J gene TRBJ1-5; D is unresolved. The CDR3 is 15 residues long. Germline CDR1 and CDR2: MNHEY and SVGEGT. The V gene lost 0 bases and the J gene lost 4 bases, with 10 bases spanning the gap. This chain's CDR3 is CASSYSRTVNQPQHF. The CDR3 DNA reads as TGTGCCAGCAGTTACTCTAGAACAGTTAATCAGCCCCAGCATTTT.

The chain is built from TRBV12-5 and TRBJ2-1; 7 bases are a match to TRBD1. This CDR3 region has 13 residues. V was pared by 1 base and J by 7 bases, with 1 base of the junction left unmatched. From germline, CDR1 is LGHNT and CDR2 FRNRAP. CDR3 amino acids: CASGLGRGNEQFF. CDR3 nucleotide sequence: TGTGCTAGTGGTTTGGGCAGGGGGAATGAGCAGTTCTTC.

This clonotype was found many times. The chain links TRBV7-2 to TRBJ2-1; TRBD2 aligns across 10 bases. J lost 0 bases, V lost 2 bases, and 10 bases had no gene match. The V gene's germline CDR1 is SGHTA and CDR2 FQGNSA. CDR3 size: 19 residues. The CDR3 coding sequence is TGTGCCAGCAGCTTAAGTTCGAGACTAGCGGGTGTCTCCTACAATGAGCAGTTCTTC. Its translation: CASSLSSRLAGVSYNEQFF.

The sample holds a few counts of this clonotype. The V and J genes are TRBV7-2 and TRBJ1-1, with TRBD1 matching 7 bases. This CDR3 is built from 15 residues. V shed 5 bases, J shed 0 bases, and the junction held 6 bases outside the gene matches. The germline CDR1 and CDR2 sequences are SGHTA and FQGNSA. CDR3 sequence (DNA): TGTGCCAGCAGCCTCAGGGGGACCTTGAACACTGAAGCTTTCTTT. Translated: CASSLRGTLNTEAFF.

This clonotype came up a few times. The chain combines TRBV5-8 with TRBJ1-5; D call uncertain. Trimming shortened V by 1 base and J by 0 bases, and 8 bases separated the two germline ends. The V gene's germline CDR1 is SGHTS and CDR2 YDEGEE. The CDR3 runs 15 residues. CDR3 protein: CASSLFRLSNQPQHF. CDR3 nucleotides: TGTGCCAGCAGCTTGTTCAGGCTTAGCAATCAGCCCCAGCATTTT.

V is TRBV10-3 and J is TRBJ1-2; TRBD1 aligns across 7 bases. V shed 2 bases and J 6 bases; nucleotides not matched to a gene: 9. The germline CDR1 and CDR2 sequences are ENHRY and SYGVKD. The CDR3 contains 15 residues. This chain's CDR3 is CAISEPTGTADGYTF. DNA for the CDR3: TGTGCCATCAGTGAGCCCACCGGGACAGCAGATGGCTACACCTTC.

This clonotype came up a few times. The chain combines TRBV7-6 with TRBJ2-5, with 13 bases identical to TRBD2. Per the germline V gene, CDR1 is SGHVS and CDR2 is FNYEAQ. The CDR3 is 18 residues long. Germline trimming cut 5 bases from V and 2 bases from J; bases unmatched to any gene: 11. The CDR3 nucleotides read TGTGCCAGCAGCCCTCCCGGACTAGCGGGGGCCCGACAAGAGACCCAGTACTTC. As protein: CASSPPGLAGARQETQYF.

A single count supports this clonotype. The chain's CDR3 is CAWSQGARGYGYTF. The CDR3 DNA reads TGTGCCTGGAGTCAGGGGGCGCGTGGCTATGGCTACACCTTC. The gene calls are TRBV30 and TRBJ1-2; 8 nucleotides align to TRBD1. V shed 2 bases, J shed 4 bases, and the junction held 6 bases outside the gene matches. Germline V lookup: CDR1 GTSNPN, CDR2 SVGIG (reference sequence). CDR3 length equals 14 residues.